This TCR beta chain was captured in a study of a mutant IDH1 vaccine in newly diagnosed glioma (dated by TCRdb to the early 2020s). Some background on the complete study: Vaccination began 4-6 weeks after radiotherapy alone, or alongside temozolomide cycles in the chemotherapy-containing groups. Of the 25 to 35 treated patients, approximately 60% were male and about 40% were female, and a mean age of 40.4 years was recorded. Prior to enrollment, standard therapy consisting of radiotherapy alone, temozolomide alone, or radiochemotherapy with temozolomide had been administered to patients, with the combination being received by most patients. The week-35 safety follow-up was designated visit V12, and the week-47 end of study was designated visit V13. Six visits were used for peripheral blood collection: V03 (baseline), V05, V07, V10, V12 and V13. For exploratory analyses, longitudinal TCRB deep sequencing was carried out in about 26 treated patients wherever samples were available.

Library prep was done by the immunoSEQ multiplex PCR assay. Rearranged TCR beta chain sequences were amplified with the hsTCRB Kit following the manufacturer's protocol. An Illumina MiSeq was used to sequence the TCRB libraries. As for the authors' bioinformatics: The proprietary platform of the kit vendor was used for demultiplexing, trimming and gene mapping. The table was pulled from immuneACCESS by TCRdb, which kept in-frame rearrangements only. Such tables lose some clones; where checked, under half of the loss comes from unresolved V genes, and the rest has no known cause. V and J calls and clone size are given by that table; D and trimming were obtained from the DNA. The sample data list roughly 64,000 clones, and 74% of these were observed just once. The top ten constitute roughly 5% of the sample. The table lists this clone with a few counts. It has no known antigen specificity. Base-call qualities are not available, and no considerably larger clone is one nucleotide away.

From cysteine to phenylalanine, the CDR3 is 11 amino acids long. The entry retains the CDR3 DNA only, 33 bases that are in frame from base 1. CDR1 DFQATT and CDR2 SNEGSKA are derived from the germline V gene (reference sequence). The V and J ends are trimmed by 2 bases and 8 bases, leaving 7 bases between them. What the research found in general, with its limitations: According to the authors, sample limitations meant that analyses of patient blood samples could not be reproduced. Vaccine-induced immune responses across multiple MHC alleles were detected in 80% to 95% of patients. Selection of PBMC samples for TCRB deep sequencing was based on availability. Changes in the top peripheral T cell clonotypes picked up by TCRB sequencing did not appear to be linked to pseudoprogression.

This specimen's time point label, interpreted: week 35, safety follow-up. Each vaccine dose was 300 ug of a 20-mer mutant IDH1 peptide in Montanide, given subcutaneously with topical imiquimod. Patients were given eight vaccinations, in weeks 1, 3, 5, 7, 11, 15, 19 and 23, which matched visits V03 through V10. Donors had newly diagnosed WHO grade 3 or 4 IDH1-mutant astrocytomas with loss of nuclear ATRX. The samples were drawn from NOA16, a multicentre, single-arm, open-label phase I trial in Germany that tested a mutant IDH1 peptide vaccine in humans for the first time. The DNeasy Blood and Tissue Kit was used to extract genomic DNA from EDTA blood for TCRB sequencing.

The chain is made from TRBV20-1 and TRBJ2-1; the D gene lacks a confident call. The TCR originated in a man aged 45-65 years with glioma. Sequencing was performed on PBMCs, taken from a glioma patient whose treatment included an IDH1 peptide vaccine. CDR3 protein: CSARIWDEQFF. The DNA is TGCAGTGCTAGAATCTGGGATGAGCAGTTCTTC.